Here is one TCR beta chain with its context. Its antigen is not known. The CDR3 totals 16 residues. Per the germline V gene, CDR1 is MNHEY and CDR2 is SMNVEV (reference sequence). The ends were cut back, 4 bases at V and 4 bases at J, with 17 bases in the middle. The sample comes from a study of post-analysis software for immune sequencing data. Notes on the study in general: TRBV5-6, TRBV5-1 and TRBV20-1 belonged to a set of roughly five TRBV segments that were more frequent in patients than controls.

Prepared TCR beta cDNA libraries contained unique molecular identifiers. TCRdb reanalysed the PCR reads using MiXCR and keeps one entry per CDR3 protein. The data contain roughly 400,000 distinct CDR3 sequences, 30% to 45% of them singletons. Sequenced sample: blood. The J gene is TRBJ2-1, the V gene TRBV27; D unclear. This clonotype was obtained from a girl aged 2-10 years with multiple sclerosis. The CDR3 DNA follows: TGTGCCAGCAGTTCAACCTTTACGGTGCTGTACAATGAGCAGTTCTTC. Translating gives CASSSTFTVLYNEQFF.